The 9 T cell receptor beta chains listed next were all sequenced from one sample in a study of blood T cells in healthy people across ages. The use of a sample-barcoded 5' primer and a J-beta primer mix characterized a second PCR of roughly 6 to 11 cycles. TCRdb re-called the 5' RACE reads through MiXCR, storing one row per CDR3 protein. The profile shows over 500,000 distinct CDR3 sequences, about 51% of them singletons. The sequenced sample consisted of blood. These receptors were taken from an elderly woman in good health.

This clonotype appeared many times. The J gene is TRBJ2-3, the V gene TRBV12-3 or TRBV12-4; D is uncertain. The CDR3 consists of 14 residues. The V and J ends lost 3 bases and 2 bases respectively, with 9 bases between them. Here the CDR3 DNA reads TGTGCCAGCAGTTTTCGAAGAGACACAGATACGCAGTATTTT. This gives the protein CASSFRRDTDTQYF.

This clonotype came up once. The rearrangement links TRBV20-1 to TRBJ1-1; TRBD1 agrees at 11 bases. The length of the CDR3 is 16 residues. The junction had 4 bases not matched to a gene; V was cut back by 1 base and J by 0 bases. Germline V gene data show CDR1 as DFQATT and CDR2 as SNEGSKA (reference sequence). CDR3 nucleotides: TGCAGTGCTAGAGTGGGGGACAGGGGGATGAACACTGAAGCTTTCTTT. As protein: CSARVGDRGMNTEAFF.

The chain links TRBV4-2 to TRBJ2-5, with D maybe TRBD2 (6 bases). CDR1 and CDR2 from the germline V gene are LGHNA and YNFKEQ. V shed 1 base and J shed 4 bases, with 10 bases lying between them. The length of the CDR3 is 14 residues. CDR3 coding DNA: TGTGCCAGCAGCCAAGGACTAGGTGGAGAGACCCAGTACTTC. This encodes CASSQGLGGETQYF.

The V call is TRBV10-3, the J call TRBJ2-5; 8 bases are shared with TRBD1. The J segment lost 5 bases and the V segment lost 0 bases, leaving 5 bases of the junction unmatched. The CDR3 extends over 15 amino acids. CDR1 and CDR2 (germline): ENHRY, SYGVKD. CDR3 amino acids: CAISESGTGGETQYF. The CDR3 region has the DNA TGTGCCATCAGTGAGTCAGGGACAGGAGGGGAGACCCAGTACTTC.

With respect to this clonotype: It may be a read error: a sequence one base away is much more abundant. The CDR3 region is CASSLGGTPYEQYF. DNA for the CDR3: TGCGCCAGCAGCTTGGGAGGGACTCCCTACGAGCAGTACTTC. This chain uses TRBV5-1 with TRBJ2-7; D possibly corresponds to TRBD2 (6 bases). Germline CDR1 and CDR2: SGHRS and YFSETQ. V lost 0 bases, J lost 2 bases, and 9 bases lay in between. The CDR3 is made up of 14 amino acids.

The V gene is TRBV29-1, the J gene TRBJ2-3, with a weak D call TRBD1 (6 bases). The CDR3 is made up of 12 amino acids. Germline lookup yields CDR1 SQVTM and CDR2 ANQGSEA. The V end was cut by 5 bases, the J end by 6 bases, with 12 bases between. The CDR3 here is CSVWAGQDTQYF. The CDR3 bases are TGCAGCGTTTGGGCAGGACAGGATACGCAGTATTTT.

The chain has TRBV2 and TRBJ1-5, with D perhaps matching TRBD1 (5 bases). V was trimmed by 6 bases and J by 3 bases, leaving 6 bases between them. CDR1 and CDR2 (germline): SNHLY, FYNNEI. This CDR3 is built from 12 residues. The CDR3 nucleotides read TGTGCCAGCAGCAGGGTCAATCAGCCCCAGCATTTT. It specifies CASSRVNQPQHF.

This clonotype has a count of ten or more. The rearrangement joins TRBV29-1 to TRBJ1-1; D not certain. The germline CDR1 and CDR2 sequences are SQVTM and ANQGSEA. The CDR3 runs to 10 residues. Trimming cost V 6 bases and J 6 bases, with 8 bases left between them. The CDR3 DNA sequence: TGCAGCGTAACCCGGCCTGAAGCTTTCTTT. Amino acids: CSVTRPEAFF.

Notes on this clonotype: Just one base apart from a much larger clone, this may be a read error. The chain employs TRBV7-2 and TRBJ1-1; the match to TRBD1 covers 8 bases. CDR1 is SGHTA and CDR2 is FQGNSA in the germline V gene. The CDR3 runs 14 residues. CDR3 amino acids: CVSSLVPGQAEAFF. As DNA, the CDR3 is TGTGTCAGCAGCTTAGTCCCGGGACAGGCTGAAGCTTTCTTT.